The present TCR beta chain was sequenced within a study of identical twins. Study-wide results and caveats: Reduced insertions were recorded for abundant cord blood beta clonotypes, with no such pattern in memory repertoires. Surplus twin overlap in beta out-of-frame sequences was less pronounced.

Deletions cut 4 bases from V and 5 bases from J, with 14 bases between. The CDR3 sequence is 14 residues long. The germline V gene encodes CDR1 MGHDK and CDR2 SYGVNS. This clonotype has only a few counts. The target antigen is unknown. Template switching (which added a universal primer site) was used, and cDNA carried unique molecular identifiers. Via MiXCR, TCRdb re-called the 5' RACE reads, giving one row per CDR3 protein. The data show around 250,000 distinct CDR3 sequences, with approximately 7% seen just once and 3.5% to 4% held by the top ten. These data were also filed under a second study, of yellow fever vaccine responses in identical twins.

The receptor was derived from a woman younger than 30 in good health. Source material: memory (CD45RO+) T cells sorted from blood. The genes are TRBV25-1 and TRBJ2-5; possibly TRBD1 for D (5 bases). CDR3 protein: CASSARVGRETQYF. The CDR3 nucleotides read TGTGCCAGCAGTGCCAGGGTAGGCCGGGAGACCCAGTACTTC.